A selection of T cell receptor beta chains follows, all from one sample in a study of shared clonotypes between healthy human individuals. The assay was immunoSEQ multiplex PCR, and TCRdb's table has in-frame clones only and misses some. The sample yields millions of clones, 90% to 95% seen once. Sequenced material: naive CD4+ T cells sorted from blood. The receptors originated from a man younger than 30 in good health. Both conserved end residues are part of each CDR3. The order of the fields is V gene, J gene, D gene, clone size, CDR3 DNA, CDR3 protein. The D gene is left open where the match is weak. Some rows mark clone size as missing; the rest say once, few, many or name a class of expanded clone.

TRBV30	TRBJ1-4	NA	NA	TGTGCCTGGAGTGTAACCGGGTTTAATGAAAAACTGTTTTTT	CAWSVTGFNEKLFF
TRBV6-1	TRBJ1-6	NA	NA	TGTGCCAGCAGTGTCTATAATTCACCCCTCCACTTT	CASSVYNSPLHF
TRBV7-9	TRBJ1-3	NA	NA	TGTGCCAGCAGCCCGAACAGCTCTGGAAACACCATATATTTT	CASSPNSSGNTIYF
TRBV7-8	TRBJ2-7	TRBD2	NA	TGTGCCAGCAGCATAGGCGGGACTAGCGGGAGTCAGTACGAGCAGTACTTC	CASSIGGTSGSQYEQYF
TRBV5-1	TRBJ1-3	TRBD1	NA	TGCGCCAGCAGCTTGGACCCGGGACAGGGAAACACCATATATTTT	CASSLDPGQGNTIYF
TRBV7-8	TRBJ2-7	NA	NA	TGTGCCAGCAGCTTCAGGACGGAAGGGTCCTACGAGCAGTACTTC	CASSFRTEGSYEQYF
TRBV6-5	TRBJ2-7	NA	NA	TGTGCCAGCAGCCTTAGCGGTACCTACGAGCAGTACTTC	CASSLSGTYEQYF
TRBV5-1	TRBJ1-6	NA	NA	TGCGCCAGCAGCAGGCTTACCAGGAGTCAGAATTCACCCCTCCACTTT	CASSRLTRSQNSPLHF
TRBV30	TRBJ2-2	NA	few	TGTGCCTGGAGTCCTTACACCGGGGAGCTGTTTTTT	CAWSPYTGELFF
TRBV28	TRBJ1-5	NA	NA	TGTGCCAGCAGGCCACCTACAGGATCTAATCAGCCCCAGCATTTT	CASRPPTGSNQPQHF
TRBV28	TRBJ1-1	NA	NA	TGTGCCAGCAGTCCCGGACATAACACTGAAGCTTTCTTT	CASSPGHNTEAFF
TRBV4-3	TRBJ2-2	NA	NA	TGCGCCAGCAGCCAGCTACTGAACACCGGGGAGCTGTTTTTT	CASSQLLNTGELFF
TRBV5-1	TRBJ2-1	TRBD1	NA	TGCGCCAGCAGCTTAACAGGGGCAGTCTCCTACAATGAGCAGTTCTTC	CASSLTGAVSYNEQFF
TRBV5-1	TRBJ1-2	TRBD1	NA	TGCGCCAGCAGCTACGGACAGGGTGATGGCTACACCTTC	CASSYGQGDGYTF
TRBV7-8	TRBJ2-5	TRBD2	NA	TGTGCCAGCAGCTTCGGGACTAGCGGAGGGGGGGAGACCCAGTACTTC	CASSFGTSGGGETQYF
TRBV6-1	TRBJ2-7	TRBD2	NA	TGTGCCAGCAGTGAAGCGCTTCCTAGCGGGGGGTTCGGATACGAGCAGTACTTC	CASSEALPSGGFGYEQYF
TRBV4-1	TRBJ2-5	NA	NA	TGCGCCAGCAGCCAAGCCCCGACGGTGACCCAGTACTTC	CASSQAPTVTQYF
TRBV27	TRBJ2-1	TRBD1	NA	TGTGCCAGCAGTTTATCGAAAGGGGGCTACTACAATGAGCAGTTCTTC	CASSLSKGGYYNEQFF
TRBV10-3	TRBJ2-1	NA	NA	TGTGCCATCAGTGAGACGAAAGCGGAGGGGCAGTTCTTC	CAISETKAEGQFF
TRBV5-4	TRBJ1-6	TRBD1	NA	TGTGCCAGCAGCTTGGTTGGACAGGCGGCTACCTCCCTCCACTTT	CASSLVGQAATSLHF
TRBV15	TRBJ1-3	NA	NA	TGTGCCACCCGTAGACAATCTGGAAACACCATATATTTT	CATRRQSGNTIYF
TRBV28	TRBJ1-4	NA	NA	TGTGCCAGCAGCACTCTTGGTGGTACTGAAAAACTGTTTTTT	CASSTLGGTEKLFF
TRBV5-1	TRBJ1-2	NA	NA	TGCGCCAGCAGCCCCTTCCAGGGAGGGGGATATGGCTACACCTTC	CASSPFQGGGYGYTF
TRBV7-9	TRBJ2-7	NA	NA	TGTGCCAGCAGCTTAGAGCCTGGCGGGGGCTCTGGGGAGCAGTACTTC	CASSLEPGGGSGEQYF
TRBV5-1	TRBJ1-3	NA	NA	TGCGCCAGCAGTCGGGACTTCCAAACCGGAAACACCATATATTTT	CASSRDFQTGNTIYF
TRBV6-1	TRBJ1-1	NA	few	TGTGCCAGCAGTGAATGGGAAAGGAACACTGAAGCTTTCTTT	CASSEWERNTEAFF
TRBV19	TRBJ1-1	TRBD1	NA	TGTGCCAGTACCACGGGACAGGGGGCGATGAACACTGAAGCTTTCTTT	CASTTGQGAMNTEAFF
TRBV4-3	TRBJ2-7	TRBD2	NA	TGCGCCAGCAGGCAAGAACAGGCGGGAGTAATCTACGAGCAGTACTTC	CASRQEQAGVIYEQYF
TRBV28	TRBJ2-7	TRBD1	NA	TGTGCCAGCAGATCGACCGGGACAGGGAGCTACGAGCAGTACTTC	CASRSTGTGSYEQYF
TRBV5-4	TRBJ1-1	NA	NA	TGTGCCAGCAGCTTGTTTTCGACAGTAACTGAAGCTTTCTTT	CASSLFSTVTEAFF
TRBV27	TRBJ2-1	TRBD2	NA	TGTGCCAGCAGCGTCATAGCGGGTAGCTCCTACAATGAGCAGTTCTTC	CASSVIAGSSYNEQFF
TRBV19	TRBJ1-5	NA	NA	TGTGCCAGTGTCCATGGGGGGGGCTTAGGCAATCAGCCCCAGCATTTT	CASVHGGGLGNQPQHF
TRBV7-2	TRBJ1-4	NA	NA	TGTGCCAGCAGCTTAACCGGGAGTAATGAAAAACTGTTTTTT	CASSLTGSNEKLFF
TRBV6-1	TRBJ1-6	NA	NA	TGTGCCATCAGTCCTCCAGGGAATAATTCACCCCTCCACTTT	CAISPPGNNSPLHF
TRBV11-2	TRBJ2-7	NA	NA	TGTGCCAGCAGCTTCGGAGCCAGCATAGGTGGGGAGCAGTACTTC	CASSFGASIGGEQYF
TRBV5-6	TRBJ2-1	NA	NA	TGTGCCAGCAGCTCCAGACGGAGGGGCTCCTACAATGAGCAGTTCTTC	CASSSRRRGSYNEQFF
TRBV28	TRBJ1-1	NA	NA	TGTGCCAGCAGCTCAAGGTACAGAGTGAACACTGAAGCTTTCTTT	CASSSRYRVNTEAFF
TRBV6-5	TRBJ1-1	NA	NA	TGTGCCAGCAGTTCCCCTAGTGAGAACACTGAAGCTTTCTTT	CASSSPSENTEAFF
TRBV28	TRBJ2-7	NA	NA	TGTGCCAGCAGTTTAAGTGGCCAACCATCCTACGAGCAGTACTTC	CASSLSGQPSYEQYF
TRBV2	TRBJ1-1	NA	NA	TGTGCCAGCAACGGACGAGAGGGCACTGAAGCTTTCTTT	CASNGREGTEAFF
TRBV27	TRBJ2-7	TRBD2	NA	TGTGCCAGCAGTTTAGACCCTAGCGGTTCCTACGAGCAGTACTTC	CASSLDPSGSYEQYF
TRBV6-5	TRBJ2-2	TRBD2	NA	TGTGCCAGCAGTTACTCGATCGCGGGGGGGCCCGGGGAGCTGTTTTTT	CASSYSIAGGPGELFF
TRBV4-2	TRBJ2-3	TRBD2	NA	TGTGCCAGCAGCCAAGATAGCGGACTAGCGGGGGGGCCAAGGGGAGATACGCAGTATTTT	CASSQDSGLAGGPRGDTQYF
TRBV2	TRBJ2-5	TRBD2	NA	TGTGCCAGCAGTGGGGAGGGCCCCCAGACCCAGTACTTC	CASSGEGPQTQYF
TRBV6-1	TRBJ1-1	TRBD1	NA	TGTGCCAGCAGTTTCACAGGGGCCACTGAAGCTTTCTTT	CASSFTGATEAFF
TRBV19	TRBJ1-1	NA	NA	TGTGCCACCCAAGAGTACAAGAACACTGAAGCTTTCTTT	CATQEYKNTEAFF
TRBV6-6	TRBJ1-5	NA	NA	TGTGCCAGCACCAAAAGGGACGGAAATCAGCCCCAGCATTTT	CASTKRDGNQPQHF
TRBV5-5	TRBJ2-2	NA	once	TGTGCCAGCAGCTTGGACCCAGGGACCACCGGGGAGCTGTTTTTT	CASSLDPGTTGELFF
TRBV4-1	TRBJ1-1	NA	NA	TGCGCCAGCAGCCAAGACGAGGGTTCGTACACTGAAGCTTTCTTT	CASSQDEGSYTEAFF